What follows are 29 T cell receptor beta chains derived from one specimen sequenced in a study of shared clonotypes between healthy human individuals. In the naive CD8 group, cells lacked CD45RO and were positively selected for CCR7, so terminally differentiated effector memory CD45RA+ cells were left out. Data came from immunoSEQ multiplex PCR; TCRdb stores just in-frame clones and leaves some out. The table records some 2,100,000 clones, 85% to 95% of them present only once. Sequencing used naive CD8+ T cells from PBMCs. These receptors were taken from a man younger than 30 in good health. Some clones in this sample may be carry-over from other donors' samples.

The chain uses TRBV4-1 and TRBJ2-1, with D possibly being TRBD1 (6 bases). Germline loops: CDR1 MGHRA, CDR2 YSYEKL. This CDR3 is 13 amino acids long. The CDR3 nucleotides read TGCGCAGCAGCCAAGCGGACAGTTATCGAGCAGTTCTTC. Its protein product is CAAAKRTVIEQFF.

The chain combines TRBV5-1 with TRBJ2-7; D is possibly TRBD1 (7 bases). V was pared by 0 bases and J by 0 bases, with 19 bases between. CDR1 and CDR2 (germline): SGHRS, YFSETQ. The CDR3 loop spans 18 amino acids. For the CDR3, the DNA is TGCGCCAGCAGCTTGGCTCCAGGGGGACTTTTGAGCTCCTACGAGCAGTACTTC. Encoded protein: CASSLAPGGLLSSYEQYF.

The CDR3 spells CASSLGTSGNEQYF. The CDR3 DNA reads TGTGCCAGCAGCTTAGGGACTAGCGGGAACGAGCAGTACTTC. The chain links TRBV7-2 to TRBJ2-7, with TRBD2 matching 12 bases. Germline lookup yields CDR1 SGHTA and CDR2 FQGNSA. Unmatched junction bases numbered 0, after V lost 1 base and J lost 5 bases. The CDR3 spans 14 residues.

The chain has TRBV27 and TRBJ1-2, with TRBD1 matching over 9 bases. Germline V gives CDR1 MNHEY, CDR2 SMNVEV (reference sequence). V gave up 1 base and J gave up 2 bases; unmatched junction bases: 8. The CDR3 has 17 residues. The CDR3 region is CASSLLGGQGANYGYTF. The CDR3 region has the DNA TGTGCCAGCAGTTTATTAGGGGGACAGGGTGCAAACTATGGCTACACCTTC.

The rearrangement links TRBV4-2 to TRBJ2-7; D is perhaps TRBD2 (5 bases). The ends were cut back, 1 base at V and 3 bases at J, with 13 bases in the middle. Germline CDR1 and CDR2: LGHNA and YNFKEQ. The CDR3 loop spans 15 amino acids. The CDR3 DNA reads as TGTGCCAGCAGCCAAGGGGTTCTAGCCGGCTACGAGCAGTACTTC. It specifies CASSQGVLAGYEQYF.

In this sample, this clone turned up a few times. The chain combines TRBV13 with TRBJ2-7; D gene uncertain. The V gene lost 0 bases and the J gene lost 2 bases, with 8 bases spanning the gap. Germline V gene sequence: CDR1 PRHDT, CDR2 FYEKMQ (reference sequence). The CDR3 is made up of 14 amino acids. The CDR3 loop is CASSLGLSTYEQYF. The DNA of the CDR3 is TGTGCCAGCAGCTTAGGGCTTTCCACCTACGAGCAGTACTTC.

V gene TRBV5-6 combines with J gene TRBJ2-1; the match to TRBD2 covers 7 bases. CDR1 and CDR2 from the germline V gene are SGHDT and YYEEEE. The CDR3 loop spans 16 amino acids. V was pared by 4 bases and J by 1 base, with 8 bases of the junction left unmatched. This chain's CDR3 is CASSGLREESYNEQFF. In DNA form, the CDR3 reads TGTGCCAGCAGCGGGCTCCGGGAGGAGTCCTACAATGAGCAGTTCTTC. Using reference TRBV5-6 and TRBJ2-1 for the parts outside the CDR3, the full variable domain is DAGVTQSPTHLIKTRGQQVTLRCSPKSGHDTVSWYQQALGQGPQFIFQYYEEEERQRGNFPDRFSGHQFPNYSSELNVNALLLGDSALYLCASSGLREESYNEQFFGPGTRLTVL.

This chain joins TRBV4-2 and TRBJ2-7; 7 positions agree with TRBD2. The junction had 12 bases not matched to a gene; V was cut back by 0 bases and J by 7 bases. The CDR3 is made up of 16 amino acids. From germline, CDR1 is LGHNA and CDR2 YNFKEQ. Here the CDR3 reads CASSQDPGTTLGEQYF. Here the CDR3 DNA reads TGTGCCAGCAGCCAAGATCCCGGGACTACCCTGGGGGAGCAGTACTTC.

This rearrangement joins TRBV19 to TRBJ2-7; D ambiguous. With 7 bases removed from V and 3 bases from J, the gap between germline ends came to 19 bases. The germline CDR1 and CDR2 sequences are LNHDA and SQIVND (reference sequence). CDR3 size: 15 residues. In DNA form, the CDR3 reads TGTGCCAGTAAACAATTCGGACGCGCCGACTACGAGCAGTACTTC. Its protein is CASKQFGRADYEQYF.

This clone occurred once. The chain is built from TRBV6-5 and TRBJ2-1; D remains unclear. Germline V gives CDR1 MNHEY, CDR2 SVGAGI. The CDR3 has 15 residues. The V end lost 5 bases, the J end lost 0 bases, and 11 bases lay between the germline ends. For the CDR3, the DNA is TGTGCCAGCAGTGTATCGCAGAGCTCCTACAATGAGCAGTTCTTC. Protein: CASSVSQSSYNEQFF.

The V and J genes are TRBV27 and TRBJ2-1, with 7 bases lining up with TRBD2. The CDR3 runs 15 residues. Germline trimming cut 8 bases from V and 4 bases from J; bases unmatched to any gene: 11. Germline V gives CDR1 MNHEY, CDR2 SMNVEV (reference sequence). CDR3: CASQTQREQYNEQFF. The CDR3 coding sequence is TGTGCCAGCCAAACTCAGCGGGAACAATACAATGAGCAGTTCTTC.

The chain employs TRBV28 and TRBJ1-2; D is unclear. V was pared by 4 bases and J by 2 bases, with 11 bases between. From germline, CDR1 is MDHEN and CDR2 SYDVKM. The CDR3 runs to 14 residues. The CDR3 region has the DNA TGTGCCAGCAGTTCCGTAGTCCCAAACTATGGCTACACCTTC. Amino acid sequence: CASSSVVPNYGYTF.

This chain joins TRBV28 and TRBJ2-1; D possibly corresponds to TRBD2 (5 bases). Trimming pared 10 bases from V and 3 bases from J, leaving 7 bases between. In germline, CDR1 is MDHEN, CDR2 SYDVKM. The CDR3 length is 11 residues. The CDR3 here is CATEGYNEQFF. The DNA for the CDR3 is TGTGCCACCGAGGGCTACAATGAGCAGTTCTTC.

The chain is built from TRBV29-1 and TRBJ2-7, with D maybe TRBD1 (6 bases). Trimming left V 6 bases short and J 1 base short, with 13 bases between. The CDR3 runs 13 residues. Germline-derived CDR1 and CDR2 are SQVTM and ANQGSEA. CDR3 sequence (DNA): TGCAGCGTGCCGGGACACCGGTCCTACGAGCAGTACTTC. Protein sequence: CSVPGHRSYEQYF.

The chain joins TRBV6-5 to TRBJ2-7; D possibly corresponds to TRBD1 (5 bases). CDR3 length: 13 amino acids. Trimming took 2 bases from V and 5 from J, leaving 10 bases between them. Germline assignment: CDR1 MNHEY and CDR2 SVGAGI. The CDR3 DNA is TGTGCCAGCAGTTACGGCAGGGTCGACGAGCAGTACTTC. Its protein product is CASSYGRVDEQYF.

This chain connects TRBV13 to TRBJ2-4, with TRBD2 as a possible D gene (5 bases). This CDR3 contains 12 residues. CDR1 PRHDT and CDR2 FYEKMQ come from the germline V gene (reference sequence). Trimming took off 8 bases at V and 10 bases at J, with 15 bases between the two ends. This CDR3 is CASEGAGGIQYF. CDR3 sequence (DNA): TGTGCCAGCGAAGGTGCGGGTGGGATTCAGTACTTC.

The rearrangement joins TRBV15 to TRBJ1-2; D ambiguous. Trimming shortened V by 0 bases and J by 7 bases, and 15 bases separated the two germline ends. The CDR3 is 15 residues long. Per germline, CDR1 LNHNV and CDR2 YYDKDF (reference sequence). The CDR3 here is CATSRDQVRAGGYTF. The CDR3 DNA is TGTGCCACCAGCAGAGACCAGGTGCGGGCCGGTGGCTACACCTTC.

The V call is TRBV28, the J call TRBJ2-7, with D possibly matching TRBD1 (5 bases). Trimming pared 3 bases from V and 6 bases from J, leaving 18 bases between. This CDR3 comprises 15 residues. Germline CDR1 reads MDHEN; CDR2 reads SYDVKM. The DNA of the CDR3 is TGTGCCAGCAGTTTTTTCCTGACAGCCAGAGTCGAGCAGTACTTC. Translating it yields CASSFFLTARVEQYF.

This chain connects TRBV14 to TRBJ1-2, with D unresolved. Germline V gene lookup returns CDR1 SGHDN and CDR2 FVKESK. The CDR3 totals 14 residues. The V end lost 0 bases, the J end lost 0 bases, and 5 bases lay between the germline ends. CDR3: CASSQDRANYGYTF. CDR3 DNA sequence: TGTGCCAGCAGCCAAGATAGAGCTAACTATGGCTACACCTTC. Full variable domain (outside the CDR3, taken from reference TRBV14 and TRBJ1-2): EAGVTQFPSHSVIEKGQTVTLRCDPISGHDNLYWYRRVMGKEIKFLLHFVKESKQDESGMPNNRFLAERTGGTYSTLKVQPAELEDSGVYFCASSQDRANYGYTFGSGTRLTVV.

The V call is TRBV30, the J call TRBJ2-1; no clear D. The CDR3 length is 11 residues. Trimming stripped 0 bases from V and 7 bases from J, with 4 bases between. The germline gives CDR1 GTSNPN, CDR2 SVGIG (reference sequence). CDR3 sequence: CAWSVPNEQFF. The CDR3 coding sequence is TGTGCCTGGAGTGTACCAAATGAGCAGTTCTTC. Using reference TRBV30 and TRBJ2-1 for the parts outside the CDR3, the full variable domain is SQTIHQWPATLVQPVGSPLSLECTVEGTSNPNLYWYRQAAGRGLQLLFYSVGIGQISSEVPQNLSASRPQDRQFILSSKKLLLSDSGFYLCAWSVPNEQFFGPGTRLTVL.

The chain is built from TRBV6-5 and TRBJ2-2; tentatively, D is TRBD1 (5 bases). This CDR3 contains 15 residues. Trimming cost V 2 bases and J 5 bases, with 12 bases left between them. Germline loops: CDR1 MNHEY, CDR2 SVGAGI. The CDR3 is CASSYAAGPTGELFF. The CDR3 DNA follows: TGTGCCAGCAGTTACGCCGCAGGGCCGACCGGGGAGCTGTTTTTT.

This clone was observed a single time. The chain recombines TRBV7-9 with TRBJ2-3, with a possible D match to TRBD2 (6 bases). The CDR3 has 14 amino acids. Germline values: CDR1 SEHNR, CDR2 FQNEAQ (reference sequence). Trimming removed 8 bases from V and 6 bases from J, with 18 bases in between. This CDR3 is CASGGASGGDTQYF. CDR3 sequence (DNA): TGTGCCAGCGGCGGGGCGTCCGGCGGGGATACGCAGTATTTT.

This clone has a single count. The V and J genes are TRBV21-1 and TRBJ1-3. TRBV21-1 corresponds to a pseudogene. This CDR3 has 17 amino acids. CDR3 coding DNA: TGTGCCAGCAGCAGAATAGGGACCCCGAGCTCTGGAAACACCATATATTTT. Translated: CASSRIGTPSSGNTIYF.

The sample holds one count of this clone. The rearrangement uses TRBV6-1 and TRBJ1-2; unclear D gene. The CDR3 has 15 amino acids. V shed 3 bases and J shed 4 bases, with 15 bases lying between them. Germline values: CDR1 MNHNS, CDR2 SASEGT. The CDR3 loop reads CASSERQFRGYGYTF. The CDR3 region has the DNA TGTGCCAGCAGTGAGCGGCAGTTTAGAGGCTATGGCTACACCTTC.

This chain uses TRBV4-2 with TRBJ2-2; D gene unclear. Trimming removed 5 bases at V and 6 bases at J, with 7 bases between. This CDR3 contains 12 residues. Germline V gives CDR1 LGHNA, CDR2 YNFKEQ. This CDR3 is CASSFGPGELFF. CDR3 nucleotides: TGTGCCAGCAGCTTTGGTCCCGGGGAGCTGTTTTTT.

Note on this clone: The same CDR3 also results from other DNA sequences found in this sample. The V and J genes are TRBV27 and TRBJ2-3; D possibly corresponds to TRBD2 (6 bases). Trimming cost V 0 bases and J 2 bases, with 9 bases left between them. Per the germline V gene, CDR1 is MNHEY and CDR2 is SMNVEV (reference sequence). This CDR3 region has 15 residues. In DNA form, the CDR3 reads TGTGCCAGCAGTTTATCGGGACTTTCCACAGATACGCAGTATTTT. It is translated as CASSLSGLSTDTQYF.

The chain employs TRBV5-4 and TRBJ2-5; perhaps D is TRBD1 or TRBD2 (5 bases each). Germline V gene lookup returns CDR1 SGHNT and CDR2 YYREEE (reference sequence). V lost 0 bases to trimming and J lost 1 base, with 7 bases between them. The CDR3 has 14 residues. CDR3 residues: CASSLDGTQETQYF. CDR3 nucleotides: TGTGCCAGCAGCTTGGATGGGACCCAAGAGACCCAGTACTTC.

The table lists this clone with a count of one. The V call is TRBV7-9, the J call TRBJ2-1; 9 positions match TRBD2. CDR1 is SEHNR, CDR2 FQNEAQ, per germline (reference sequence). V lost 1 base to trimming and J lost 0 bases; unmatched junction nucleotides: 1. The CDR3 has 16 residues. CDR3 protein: CASSLGGLASYNEQFF. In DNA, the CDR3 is TGTGCCAGCAGCTTAGGGGGACTAGCCTCCTACAATGAGCAGTTCTTC. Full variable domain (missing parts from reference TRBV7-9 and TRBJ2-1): DTGVSQNPRHKITKRGQNVTFRCDPISEHNRLYWYRQTLGQGPEFLTYFQNEAQLEKSRLLSDRFSAERPKGSFSTLEIQRTEQGDSAMYLCASSLGGLASYNEQFFGPGTRLTVL.

DNA of the CDR3: TGCGCCAGCAGCCAAGGGAAGATAAACACCGAAGAGACCCAGTACTTC. This codes for CASSQGKINTEETQYF. The genes are TRBV4-1 and TRBJ2-5; D unclear. The germline V and J ends were trimmed by 1 base and 3 bases, with 15 bases remaining between them. The germline V gene has CDR1 MGHRA and CDR2 YSYEKL. This CDR3 comprises 16 residues.